Sequencing of this T cell receptor (beta chain) was carried out in a study of OX40 agonist ivuxolimab in advanced cancers. The repertoire was sequenced with immunoSEQ multiplex PCR; TCRdb's copy has only in-frame clones and lacks some. The sample records about 64,000 clones, around four fifths being singletons. The CDR3 loop spans 14 amino acids. In germline, CDR1 is KGHSH, CDR2 LQKENI. Trimming stripped 1 base from V and 3 bases from J, with 9 bases between. This TCR was recovered from an adult with an advanced solid tumor such as melanoma, head and neck, liver or kidney cancer. The J gene is TRBJ2-5, the V gene TRBV18; D not resolved. Here the sequenced sample was CD4+ or CD8+ T cells sorted from blood, taken in a trial of the OX40 agonist ivuxolimab. This CDR3 reads CASSPRTGKETQYF. The CDR3 bases are TGTGCCAGCTCACCACGGACGGGTAAAGAGACCCAGTACTTC.